These T cell receptor beta chains were read from a single sample in a study of PD-1 blockade in mismatch repair-deficient tumors. Only in-frame clones appear in the TCRdb table, and some are missing; sequencing was by immunoSEQ multiplex PCR. The repertoire has roughly 32,000 clones, around 80% of them found once; the top ten carry 3% to 4%. Source: PBMCs, taken around 6 weeks after starting pembrolizumab. The receptor set was obtained from an adult with mismatch repair-deficient cancer. CDR3s include the opening cysteine and the closing phenylalanine or tryptophan. Fields, in order: V gene, CDR3 protein.

TRBV25-1,CASSRGGTVSEKLFF
TRBV2,CASRAAAGHGELFF
TRBV7-9,CASSLAGLTDTQYF
TRBV5-4,CASSRYTGVTEAFF
TRBV5-5,CASSQDAQETQYF
TRBV2,CASSQGQGGEKLFF
TRBV18,CASSLTVNTEAFF
TRBV28,CASSFTASGGLTDTQYF
TRBV19,CASSENRDRVKGFF
TRBV7-9,CASGVLAGEGTDTQYF
TRBV28,CASSFFAGWHYEQYF
TRBV9,CASSGNPGQGYSPLHF
TRBV23-1,CASSQSYRIIAGGQETQYF
TRBV9,CASRPLSSYNEQFF
TRBV5-8,CASSDWTGLNTEAFF
TRBV9,CASSVATSADRGSYNEQFF
TRBV18,CASSPPGQQGGNTIYF
TRBV6-1,CASSQRTNTEAFF
TRBV14,CASSLPGMNTEAFF
TRBV5-1,CASSLAASTDTQYF
TRBV5-8,CASSLGKGGIYEQYF
TRBV6-6,CASSYSAGSGNTIYF
TRBV6-5,CASSYGQAPSEAFF
TRBV5-6,CASSLGSSYEQYF
TRBV28,CASSYPIDRSYTF
TRBV6-1,CASSGANRDIQYF
TRBV28,CASSPRQFYGYTF
TRBV6-5,CASRWDRSETQYF
TRBV30,CAWSDDSQETQYF
TRBV19,CASSMQRGVNEQFF
TRBV19,CASTPGGSAPGELFF
TRBV11-2,CASSLILPSRDEQYF